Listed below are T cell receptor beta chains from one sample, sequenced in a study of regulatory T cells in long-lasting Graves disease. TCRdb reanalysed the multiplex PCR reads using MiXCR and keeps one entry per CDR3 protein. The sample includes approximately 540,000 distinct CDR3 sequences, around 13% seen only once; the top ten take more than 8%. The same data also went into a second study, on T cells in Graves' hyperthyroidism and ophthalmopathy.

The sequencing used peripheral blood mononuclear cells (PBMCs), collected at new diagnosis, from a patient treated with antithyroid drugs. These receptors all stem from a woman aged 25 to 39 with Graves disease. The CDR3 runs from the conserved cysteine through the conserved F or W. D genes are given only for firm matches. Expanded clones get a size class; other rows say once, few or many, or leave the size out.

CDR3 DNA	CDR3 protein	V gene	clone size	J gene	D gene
TGCAGTGCTAGAGCTCCCCGGGCCTCCGGAGATACGCAGTATTTT	CSARAPRASGDTQYF	TRBV20-1	many	TRBJ2-3	NA
TGTGCCAGCAGCCAGAAAGGGGGTGTTGGAAACACCATATATTTT	CASSQKGGVGNTIYF	TRBV7-9	NA	TRBJ1-3	NA
TGTGCCAGCAGTGTCGGGACAGGGGGTTATAATTCACCCCCCCACTTT	CASSVGTGGYNSPPHF	TRBV25-1	NA	TRBJ1-6	TRBD1
TGTGCCAGCAGTCCCCCGGGGGCTAGATATGGCTACACCTTC	CASSPPGARYGYTF	TRBV7-9	few	TRBJ1-2	NA
TGTGCCAGCAGCGTAGCGGGAGCGGGGTTGAATGAGCAGTTCTTC	CASSVAGAGLNEQFF	TRBV11-1	many	TRBJ2-1	TRBD2
TGTGCCAGCAGTTTAGAGGGGCCTGGCACCACAGATACGCGGTATTTT	CASSLEGPGTTDTRYF	TRBV12-3/TRBV12-4	few	TRBJ2-3	NA
TGTGCCAGCAGCTTAGACTATGGACAGGGGTGGGATGAGCAGTTCTTC	CASSLDYGQGWDEQFF	TRBV7-2	many	TRBJ2-1	TRBD1
TGTGCCAGCAGTGACCTCCCCGACAGGAGGCACACTGAAGCTTTCTTT	CASSDLPDRRHTEAFF	TRBV25-1	NA	TRBJ1-1	NA
TGTGCCAGCAGCTCAGGGACAGCCGGATACTACGAGCAGTACTTC	CASSSGTAGYYEQYF	TRBV28	many	TRBJ2-7	TRBD1
TGCGCCAGCAGTGAAATTTTCCTGACAGGGATCGTTGCGGGAGGGGTTTACAATGAGCAGTTCTTC	CASSEIFLTGIVAGGVYNEQFF	TRBV10-2	many	TRBJ2-1	TRBD2
TGTGCCAGCAGTTTAAGCGTGAGGAACACTGAAGCTTTCTTT	CASSLSVRNTEAFF	TRBV27	many	TRBJ1-1	NA
TGTGCCAGCAGCCCGCCCCCTAGTAGTACACAGTATTTT	CASSPPPSSTQYF	TRBV11-2	NA	TRBJ2-3	NA
TGTGCCAGCAGCCAAAGGGGAAGCGGTGGCTACACCTTC	CASSQRGSGGYTF	TRBV3-1	NA	TRBJ1-2	NA
TGCAGCGTTGAAGATTTTCCCTACAATGAGCAGTTCTTC	CSVEDFPYNEQFF	TRBV29-1	many	TRBJ2-1	NA
TGTGCCAGCAGTAGGGCCTCTGGGGCCAACGTCCTGGCTTTC	CASSRASGANVLAF	TRBV12-3/TRBV12-4	NA	TRBJ2-6	NA
TGCAGTGCTAGTAGGCTAGCGGACATATACAATGAGCAGTTCTTC	CSASRLADIYNEQFF	TRBV20-1	NA	TRBJ2-1	TRBD2
TGCAGCGCCGCCCGACAGGGTTGGTATGCGATCGATGAGCAGTTCTTC	CSAARQGWYAIDEQFF	TRBV29-1	many	TRBJ2-1	TRBD1
TGCAGTGCTAGAGATGGTAGATCTGGAAACACCATATATTTT	CSARDGRSGNTIYF	TRBV20-1	few	TRBJ1-3	NA
TGTGCCAGCAGCCCAAAACTCGGGACAGCAGTGACTGAAGCTTTCTTT	CASSPKLGTAVTEAFF	TRBV7-2	few	TRBJ1-1	TRBD1
TGTGCCAGTAGTCCCTTGACAGCTAATTCACCCCTCCACTTT	CASSPLTANSPLHF	TRBV19	many	TRBJ1-6	NA
TGTGCCAGCAGACTACAGGGGGCGGGCGAGCAGTACTTC	CASRLQGAGEQYF	TRBV6-2/TRBV6-3	NA	TRBJ2-7	TRBD1
TGTGCCAGCAGTTCCTCCCAAGGACTAGCGGGGGGGAATGAGCAGTTCTTC	CASSSSQGLAGGNEQFF	TRBV6-5	many	TRBJ2-1	TRBD2
TGTGCCAGCAGTTCCTCGTATGACAGGAACACTGAAGCTTTCTTT	CASSSSYDRNTEAFF	TRBV6-9	few	TRBJ1-1	NA
TGTGCCAGCAGCGTGAGAGGGGACAGGGGAATAGATACGCAGTATTTT	CASSVRGDRGIDTQYF	TRBV9	many	TRBJ2-3	TRBD1
TGCAGTGCTAATCGACAGGGCGATGAGCAGTTCTTC	CSANRQGDEQFF	TRBV20-1	many	TRBJ2-1	TRBD1
TGTGCCATCAGAACGGTCGGGAGGCCTTCCTACGAGCAGTACTTC	CAIRTVGRPSYEQYF	TRBV10-3	many	TRBJ2-7	TRBD2
TGTGCCAGCAGCCCCCAGGGTTGGTTCACCACAGATACGCAGTATTTT	CASSPQGWFTTDTQYF	TRBV11-3	NA	TRBJ2-3	NA
TGCGCCAGCAGCTCAAGACTAGCGGGAGGCGGTAGCGAGCAGTACTTC	CASSSRLAGGGSEQYF	TRBV5-1	NA	TRBJ2-7	TRBD2
TGTGCCTGGAATCGGGGCGACACCGGGGAGCTGTTTTTT	CAWNRGDTGELFF	TRBV30	many	TRBJ2-2	NA
TGTGCCAGCAGCTTAGAACGTGGTGGTACGCAGTATTTT	CASSLERGGTQYF	TRBV7-9	many	TRBJ2-3	NA
TGTGCCAGCAGCCAAGATCACGGGGGGGACTATGGCTACACCTTC	CASSQDHGGDYGYTF	TRBV4-2	many	TRBJ1-2	NA
TGTGCCTGGAGTAGACACCACACTAACTATGGCTACACCTTC	CAWSRHHTNYGYTF	TRBV30	NA	TRBJ1-2	NA
TGCAGTGCTTGGTGGCAGGGGGTCGAAAAACTGTTTTTT	CSAWWQGVEKLFF	TRBV20-1	many	TRBJ1-4	TRBD1
TGTGCCAGCAGACCAACCGGACAGGGTGAAGCTTTCTTT	CASRPTGQGEAFF	TRBV7-3	many	TRBJ1-1	TRBD1
TGTGCCAGTAGTATAGTTGCTAGCAAGAACACCGGGGAGCTGTTTTTT	CASSIVASKNTGELFF	TRBV19	NA	TRBJ2-2	NA
TGTGCCAGCAGCATCGGGACCGCCTACGAGCAGTACTTC	CASSIGTAYEQYF	TRBV11-2	many	TRBJ2-7	NA
TGTGCCAGTAGTCCGACTAGCGGGAGTAACGACGAGCAGTACTTC	CASSPTSGSNDEQYF	TRBV19	many	TRBJ2-7	TRBD2
NA	CASSQDAGRAGSCFF	TRBV4-2	NA	TRBJ2-2	NA
TGTGCCAGCAGCGTTAGCGGAACCGAAGAGACCCAGTACTTC	CASSVSGTEETQYF	TRBV9	many	TRBJ2-5	NA
TGCAGCGCGCACTCGGGACGGACCACCCCTTCGCAGTATTTT	CSAHSGRTTPSQYF	TRBV20-1	many	TRBJ2-3	NA
TGTGCCAGCAGTTCCCCGCGAGGGACAGGGACTGGAAACACCATATATTTT	CASSSPRGTGTGNTIYF	TRBV28	many	TRBJ1-3	TRBD1
TGTGCCAGTAGTGCACCGGGACAGGGAAACACAGATACGCAGTATTTT	CASSAPGQGNTDTQYF	TRBV19	many	TRBJ2-3	TRBD1
TGTGCCAGCAGCCAATTACCGGGACAGGGGGGAGATACGCAGTATTTT	CASSQLPGQGGDTQYF	TRBV4-2	NA	TRBJ2-3	TRBD1
TGTGCCTGGAAGAGCTGGTCCGTAAACAATGAGCAGTTCTTC	CAWKSWSVNNEQFF	TRBV30	many	TRBJ2-1	NA
TGTGCCACCAGCAGAGATCAGCAGGAAGCTTTCTTT	CATSRDQQEAFF	TRBV15	many	TRBJ1-1	NA
TGCAGCTCCCTGGGGGGGGTGACAGATACGCAGTATTTT	CSSLGGVTDTQYF	TRBV29-1	NA	TRBJ2-3	TRBD2
TGTGCCAGCAGTTACTCTGACGCCAATTCGGGACCAGTTTACGAGCAGTACTTC	CASSYSDANSGPVYEQYF	TRBV6-5	many	TRBJ2-7	NA
TGTGCCAGCAGTTTCTCCGGGGGTTATAACTATGGCTACACCTTC	CASSFSGGYNYGYTF	TRBV28	many	TRBJ1-2	NA
TGTGCCAGCAGCCCCGGACAGCCGCGGGAGACCCAGTACTTC	CASSPGQPRETQYF	TRBV7-2	many	TRBJ2-5	NA
TGTGCCAGCAGCACAGGGGCCTCTTCATTGGATGGCTACACCTTC	CASSTGASSLDGYTF	TRBV11-2	few	TRBJ1-2	TRBD1
TGTGCCAGTACCCCCTCGGCTGGGACAGGTAGCAATCAGCCCCAGCATTTT	CASTPSAGTGSNQPQHF	TRBV19	many	TRBJ1-5	TRBD1
TGTGCCAGCTCACCCACAGGGTCTGCCAATCAGCCCCAGCATTTT	CASSPTGSANQPQHF	TRBV18	NA	TRBJ1-5	NA
TGTGCCAGCAGTTTAGCGCATCAGCCCCAGCATTTT	CASSLAHQPQHF	TRBV12-3/TRBV12-4	many	TRBJ1-5	NA
TGTGCCAGCAGCTTAGAGTGGACACTCAGCACAGATACGCAGTATTTT	CASSLEWTLSTDTQYF	TRBV11-2	many	TRBJ2-3	NA
TGTGCCAGTAGTATAACCCCCGGATTCTACGAGCAGTACTTC	CASSITPGFYEQYF	TRBV19	NA	TRBJ2-7	NA
TGTGCCAGCAGCGTAGGGGGGGGAGGACTAGCGGGAGGTGGCGAGCAGTACTTC	CASSVGGGGLAGGGEQYF	TRBV9	few	TRBJ2-7	TRBD2